These T cell receptor beta chains were read from a single sample in a study of blood T cell repertoires in COVID-19. Repertoires were generated with immunoSEQ multiplex PCR, while TCRdb's copy carries only in-frame clones and drops some. This sample has under 200,000 clones; 80% to 85% occur once, and the top ten carry under 5.5%. Sequenced input: peripheral blood. These receptor sequences come from a woman aged 30 to 39 with acute or convalescent COVID-19. Both conserved end residues are part of each CDR3. D genes are given only for firm matches.

d_gene: -; j_gene: TRBJ1-1; v_gene: TRBV7-2; len: 15; CDR3aa: CASSLVGGMNTEAFF; CDR3nt: TGTGCCAGCAGCTTAGTTGGCGGGATGAACACTGAAGCTTTCTTT
d_gene: -; j_gene: TRBJ2-7; v_gene: TRBV27; len: 14; CDR3aa: CASSFGRVAYEQYF; CDR3nt: TGTGCCAGCAGTTTTGGGCGGGTCGCCTACGAGCAGTACTTC
d_gene: -; j_gene: TRBJ2-7; v_gene: TRBV7-9; len: 13; CDR3aa: CASSLGLRYEQYF; CDR3nt: TGTGCCAGCAGCTTAGGTCTGAGATACGAGCAGTACTTC
d_gene: -; j_gene: TRBJ2-1; v_gene: TRBV12-3/TRBV12-4; len: 12; CDR3aa: CASSLGQNEQFF; CDR3nt: TGTGCCAGCAGTTTGGGCCAGAATGAGCAGTTCTTC
d_gene: -; j_gene: TRBJ2-7; v_gene: TRBV9; len: 17; CDR3aa: CASSVVRYHPAGYEQYF; CDR3nt: TGTGCCAGCAGCGTAGTGAGATATCACCCTGCAGGCTACGAGCAGTACTTC
d_gene: -; j_gene: TRBJ2-1; v_gene: TRBV20-1; len: 14; CDR3aa: CSASPPSSYNEQFF; CDR3nt: TGCAGTGCTAGTCCCCCGAGCTCCTACAATGAGCAGTTCTTC
d_gene: -; j_gene: TRBJ1-1; v_gene: TRBV10-3; len: 15; CDR3aa: CAITTYPIGSAEAFF; CDR3nt: TGTGCCATAACGACTTACCCTATCGGATCGGCTGAAGCTTTCTTT
d_gene: -; j_gene: TRBJ2-3; v_gene: TRBV5-1; len: 15; CDR3aa: CASSAQGKREDTQYF; CDR3nt: TGCGCCAGCAGCGCGCAGGGGAAGAGAGAGGATACGCAGTATTTT
d_gene: -; j_gene: TRBJ2-7; v_gene: TRBV27; len: 10; CDR3aa: CASTPNEQYF; CDR3nt: TGTGCCAGCACTCCTAACGAGCAGTACTTC
d_gene: -; j_gene: TRBJ1-2; v_gene: TRBV9; len: 15; CDR3aa: CASSSDQAGIWGYTF; CDR3nt: TGTGCCAGCAGCTCCGACCAGGCAGGGATATGGGGCTACACCTTC
d_gene: TRBD1; j_gene: TRBJ2-7; v_gene: TRBV27; len: 15; CDR3aa: CASSPTQGAFTEQYF; CDR3nt: TGTGCCAGCAGTCCAACACAGGGGGCTTTTACCGAGCAGTACTTC
d_gene: -; j_gene: TRBJ1-1; v_gene: TRBV14; len: 14; CDR3aa: CASSPVREYTEAFF; CDR3nt: TGTGCCAGCAGCCCTGTGAGGGAGTACACTGAAGCTTTCTTT
d_gene: TRBD2; j_gene: TRBJ2-2; v_gene: TRBV6-6; len: 16; CDR3aa: CASSYPPGGPPGELFF; CDR3nt: TGTGCCAGCAGTTACCCGCCGGGAGGGCCACCCGGGGAGCTGTTTTTT
d_gene: TRBD2; j_gene: TRBJ2-1; v_gene: TRBV7-9; len: 17; CDR3aa: CASRHDSGGVDNNEQFF; CDR3nt: TGTGCCAGCAGACATGATAGCGGGGGGGTAGATAACAATGAGCAGTTCTTC
d_gene: -; j_gene: TRBJ1-5; v_gene: TRBV5-8; len: 15; CDR3aa: CASSLAGYSNQPQHF; CDR3nt: TGTGCCAGCAGCTTGGCAGGTTATAGCAATCAGCCCCAGCATTTT
d_gene: TRBD2; j_gene: TRBJ2-1; v_gene: TRBV6-5; len: 16; CDR3aa: CASSYLGVKRGDEQFF; CDR3nt: TGTGCCAGCAGTTACTTAGGGGTGAAGCGGGGGGATGAGCAGTTCTTC
d_gene: -; j_gene: TRBJ2-1; v_gene: TRBV7-8; len: 17; CDR3aa: CASSLIRGRNSYNEQFF; CDR3nt: TGTGCCAGCAGCTTAATCAGGGGCCGAAACTCCTACAATGAGCAGTTCTTC
d_gene: -; j_gene: TRBJ1-4; v_gene: TRBV7-2; len: 15; CDR3aa: CASSSDGRPEEKLFF; CDR3nt: TGTGCCAGCAGTTCTGACGGCAGGCCTGAAGAAAAACTGTTTTTT